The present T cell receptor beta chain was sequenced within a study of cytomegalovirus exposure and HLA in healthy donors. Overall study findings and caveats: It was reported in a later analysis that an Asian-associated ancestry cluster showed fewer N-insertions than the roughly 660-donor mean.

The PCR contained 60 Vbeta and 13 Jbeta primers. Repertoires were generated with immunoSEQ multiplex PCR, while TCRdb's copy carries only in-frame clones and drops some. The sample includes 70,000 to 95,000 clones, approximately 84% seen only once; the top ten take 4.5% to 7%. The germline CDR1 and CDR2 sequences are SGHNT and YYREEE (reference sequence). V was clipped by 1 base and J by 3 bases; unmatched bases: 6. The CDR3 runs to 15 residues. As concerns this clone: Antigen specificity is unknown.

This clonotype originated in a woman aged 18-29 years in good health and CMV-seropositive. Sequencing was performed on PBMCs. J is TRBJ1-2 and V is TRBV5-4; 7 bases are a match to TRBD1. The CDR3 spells CASSLPGTDYYGYTF. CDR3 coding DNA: TGTGCCAGCAGCTTGCCTGGGACAGACTACTATGGCTACACCTTC. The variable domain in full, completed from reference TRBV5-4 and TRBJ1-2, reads ETGVTQSPTHLIKTRGQQVTLRCSSQSGHNTVSWYQQALGQGPQFIFQYYREEENGRGNFPPRFSGLQFPNYSSELNVNALELDDSALYLCASSLPGTDYYGYTFGSGTRLTVV.